Each of the 14 T cell receptor beta chains below was sequenced from the same sample in a study of cytomegalovirus exposure and HLA in healthy donors (dated by TCRdb to 2016 to 2017). Library prep was done by the immunoSEQ multiplex PCR assay. For the multiplex PCR, a mixture combining 60 forward primers for TCR Vbeta segments and 13 reverse primers for TCR Jbeta segments was used. In its TCRdb copy, this immuneACCESS table keeps in-frame sequences only and misses some clones. Where compared with another copy, unresolved V genes explain less than half of these, and the others have no known cause. The sample profile shows roughly 200,000 clones; roughly 80% of them were found once. Roughly 1.6% of the sample belongs to the ten largest clones. The sample was PBMCs. All receptors derive from a man aged 50-59 years in good health and CMV-seronegative.

The chain employs TRBV5-4 and TRBJ1-1; possibly TRBD1 for D (5 bases). Germline-derived CDR1 and CDR2 are SGHNT and YYREEE (reference sequence). This CDR3 has 16 amino acids. Trimming shortened V by 4 bases and J by 0 bases, and 16 bases separated the two germline ends. CDR3 residues: CASSRGGAGLNTEAFF. CDR3 coding DNA: TGTGCCAGCAGCAGAGGTGGGGCAGGGTTGAACACTGAAGCTTTCTTT.

Here the CDR3 DNA reads TGCGCCAGCAGCATCCCTTTGGCGGGAGGTGCAGATACGCAGTATTTT. This sequence encodes CASSIPLAGGADTQYF. This chain connects TRBV4-1 to TRBJ2-3, with 8 nucleotides matching TRBD2. The CDR3 totals 16 residues. CDR1 is MGHRA, CDR2 YSYEKL, per germline. Trimming cost V 5 bases and J 4 bases; bases outside gene matches: 11.

Turning to this clone: One end of the junction does not line up with germline, which may come from a read error. J is TRBJ1-2 and V is TRBV5-1; tentatively, D is TRBD1 (6 bases). This CDR3 contains 13 residues. CDR1 and CDR2 from the germline V gene are SGHRS and YFSETQ. Here the CDR3 DNA reads TGCGCCAGCAGTTTGGGGACAAACTATGGCTACACCTTC. It yields the protein CASSLGTNYGYTF. Full variable domain (rest looked up from reference TRBV5-1 and TRBJ1-2): KAGVTQTPRYLIKTRGQQVTLSCSPISGHRSVSWYQQTPGQGLQFLFEYFSETQRNKGNFPGRFSGRQFSNSRSEMNVSTLELGDSALYLCASSLGTNYGYTFGSGTRLTVV.

This chain joins TRBV28 and TRBJ1-5; 7 bases line up with TRBD1. With V trimmed by 6 bases and J by 0 bases, 5 bases remained unmatched. Germline V gene sequence: CDR1 MDHEN, CDR2 SYDVKM. The CDR3 runs to 15 residues. This chain's CDR3 is CASRRQGYSNQPQHF. In DNA, the CDR3 is TGTGCCAGCAGACGACAGGGATATAGCAATCAGCCCCAGCATTTT.

The chain's CDR3 is CASSLLARGTLTDEQYF. In DNA form, the CDR3 reads TGCGCCAGCAGCTTGTTGGCGCGCGGAACACTGACGGACGAGCAGTACTTC. The chain has TRBV5-1 and TRBJ2-7, with D unresolved. This CDR3 is 17 amino acids long. CDR1 is SGHRS and CDR2 is YFSETQ in the germline V gene. V was pared by 1 base and J by 5 bases, with 22 bases between.

The rearrangement joins TRBV28 to TRBJ2-2, with TRBD2 identical over 7 bases. Germline CDR1 and CDR2: MDHEN and SYDVKM. CDR3 length: 16 amino acids. Losses at the gene ends were 3 bases for V and 1 base for J; bases not matched to a gene: 5. Written as DNA, the CDR3 is TGTGCCAGCAGTTTGTGGGAGGGCCAGAACACCGGGGAGCTGTTTTTT. Amino acid sequence: CASSLWEGQNTGELFF.

This clone was counted between two and nine times. The V gene is TRBV10-3, the J gene TRBJ1-1; perhaps TRBD1 as D (5 bases). Germline V gene lookup returns CDR1 ENHRY and CDR2 SYGVKD. CDR3 length equals 13 residues. Trimming cost V 4 bases and J 7 bases, with 13 bases left between them. CDR3 bases: TGTGCCATCAGTGGGAAAGGCGGGGGTGAAGCTTTCTTT. Translated: CAISGKGGGEAFF.

The J gene is TRBJ2-5, the V gene TRBV4-3; 10 bases are shared with TRBD2. V lost 6 bases and J lost 5; bases outside the gene matches: 15. CDR1 LGHNA and CDR2 YSLEER come from the germline V gene. The CDR3 extends over 17 amino acids. In nucleotides, the CDR3 is TGCGCCAGCAGTGATACCATCGAAGCGGGGGGGCTGGAGACCCAGTACTTC. The encoded protein is CASSDTIEAGGLETQYF.

This clone has only one observation. This sequence joins TRBV29-1 and TRBJ1-5; D gene uncertain. The CDR3 sequence is 12 residues long. V gave up 3 bases and J gave up 3 bases, with 6 bases separating them. In germline, CDR1 is SQVTM, CDR2 ANQGSEA. The CDR3 reads CSVEADNQPQHF. DNA of the CDR3: TGCAGCGTTGAGGCAGACAATCAGCCCCAGCATTTT.

This chain joins TRBV5-8 and TRBJ2-7, with 11 bases lining up with TRBD1. Trimming took 3 bases from V and 3 from J; bases not matched to a gene: 5. CDR1 and CDR2 (germline): SGHTS, YDEGEE. The CDR3 length is 15 residues. Here the CDR3 DNA reads TGTGCCAGCAGCTCCCTTGGGACAGGGGGCTACGAGCAGTACTTC. Its translation: CASSSLGTGGYEQYF.

The chain links TRBV6-6 to TRBJ2-7; D possibly corresponds to TRBD2 (6 bases). Trimming took off 8 bases at V and 3 bases at J, with 17 bases between the two ends. Germline assignment: CDR1 MNHNY and CDR2 SVGAGI (reference sequence). The CDR3 is made up of 14 amino acids. Here the CDR3 reads CASGGNGDYYEQYF. The CDR3 nucleotides read TGTGCCAGCGGAGGGAACGGAGACTACTACGAGCAGTACTTC.

The genes are TRBV10-3 and TRBJ1-6; 7 bases agree with TRBD1. V was pared by 4 bases and J by 9 bases, with 6 bases of the junction left unmatched. Germline loops: CDR1 ENHRY, CDR2 SYGVKD. The CDR3 is 14 amino acids. CDR3 amino acids: CAISASAGGSPLHF. CDR3 sequence (DNA): TGTGCCATCAGTGCTTCGGCAGGGGGTTCACCCCTCCACTTT.

The chain recombines TRBV14 with TRBJ1-3, with D unclear. The V and J ends lost 1 base and 5 bases respectively, with 12 bases between them. The CDR3 sequence is 15 residues long. Germline-derived CDR1 and CDR2 are SGHDN and FVKESK. The CDR3 nucleotides read TGTGCCAGCAGCCAAGTGGCAGGTAGACGAAACACCATATATTTT. Protein product: CASSQVAGRRNTIYF. Full variable domain (outside the CDR3, taken from reference TRBV14 and TRBJ1-3): EAGVTQFPSHSVIEKGQTVTLRCDPISGHDNLYWYRRVMGKEIKFLLHFVKESKQDESGMPNNRFLAERTGGTYSTLKVQPAELEDSGVYFCASSQVAGRRNTIYFGEGSWLTVV.

The V and J genes are TRBV19 and TRBJ2-3, with 9 bases matching TRBD2. The germline gives CDR1 LNHDA, CDR2 SQIVND (reference sequence). The CDR3 sequence is 15 residues long. Trimming took 5 bases from V and 3 from J; bases not matched to a gene: 6. The CDR3 loop is CASSQRGAGTDTQYF. As DNA, the CDR3 is TGTGCCAGTAGTCAGCGGGGGGCCGGAACAGATACGCAGTATTTT. The variable domain in full, completed from reference TRBV19 and TRBJ2-3, reads DGGITQSPKYLFRKEGQNVTLSCEQNLNHDAMYWYRQDPGQGLRLIYYSQIVNDFQKGDIAEGYSVSREKKESFPLTVTSAQKNPTAFYLCASSQRGAGTDTQYFGPGTRLTVL.